Below are 17 T cell receptor beta chains sequenced from a single sample in a study of blood T cell repertoires in COVID-19. TCRdb keeps only in-frame clones here, not all; method: immunoSEQ multiplex PCR. The sample has approximately 200,000 clones, 75% to 85% seen once. The sequenced sample was peripheral blood. These receptors all come from a woman aged 45 to 65 with acute or convalescent COVID-19.

This clone was counted a single time. The chain carries TRBV6-2 or TRBV6-3 and TRBJ2-2, with D perhaps matching TRBD1 (5 bases). Trimming took 2 bases from V and 0 from J, leaving 7 bases between them. From germline, CDR1 is MNHEY and CDR2 SVGEGT. This CDR3 spans 15 amino acids. The CDR3 sequence: CASSYLQANTGELFF. The DNA for the CDR3 is TGTGCCAGCAGTTACCTACAGGCGAACACCGGGGAGCTGTTTTTT.

This chain joins TRBV7-9 and TRBJ2-5, with 7 positions matching TRBD2. The CDR3 is 14 residues long. Per germline, CDR1 SEHNR and CDR2 FQNEAQ (reference sequence). The ends lost 2 bases at V and 4 bases at J; junction bases unmatched: 4. The CDR3 is CASSLWGGRETQYF. CDR3 DNA: TGTGCCAGCAGCTTATGGGGGGGTCGAGAGACCCAGTACTTC.

The J gene is TRBJ2-2, the V gene TRBV10-3; D uncertain. The CDR3 has 14 amino acids. V dropped 2 bases and J dropped 7 bases, with 11 bases sitting between them. Looked up from germline, CDR1 is ENHRY and CDR2 is SYGVKD. The CDR3 coding sequence is TGTGCCATCAGTGAGCCCGTAGATGGCGGGGAGCTGTTTTTT. This encodes CAISEPVDGGELFF.

V usage is TRBV28 and J usage is TRBJ1-3; 9 nucleotides line up with TRBD1. Germline values: CDR1 MDHEN, CDR2 SYDVKM. Unmatched junction bases numbered 7, after V lost 6 bases and J lost 4 bases. This CDR3 has 15 amino acids. CDR3 region: CASSDDRGTGNTIYF. In DNA, the CDR3 is TGTGCCAGCAGCGACGACAGGGGGACAGGAAACACCATATATTTT.

The rearrangement joins TRBV7-8 to TRBJ1-5, with TRBD1 identical over 9 bases. Germline V lookup: CDR1 SGHVS, CDR2 FQNEAQ. V trimming: 4 bases; J trimming: 7 bases; junction bases outside the gene matches: 8. The CDR3 is 15 residues long. This CDR3 is CASSSPGQGGQPQHF. The CDR3 DNA reads TGTGCCAGCAGCTCACCGGGACAGGGAGGCCAGCCCCAGCATTTT.

This chain uses TRBV7-3 with TRBJ2-1; the D gene is possibly TRBD2 (7 bases). V lost 6 bases to trimming and J lost 2 bases, with 11 bases between them. Germline assignment: CDR1 SGHTA and CDR2 FQGTGA. CDR3 size: 14 residues. CDR3 DNA: TGTGCCAGCAGTCGGGGGGCGGCCTACAATGAGCAGTTCTTC. Amino acids: CASSRGAAYNEQFF.

This rearrangement joins TRBV5-4 to TRBJ2-3, with 11 bases matching TRBD2. After removal of 3 bases from V and 4 bases from J, the junction contained 13 bases not matched to a gene. There are 18 residues in the CDR3. Germline V gives CDR1 SGHNT, CDR2 YYREEE (reference sequence). The CDR3 sequence is CASSSPGLAVAGADTQYF. CDR3 nucleotides: TGTGCCAGCAGCTCGCCGGGACTAGCGGTAGCAGGGGCAGATACGCAGTATTTT. The variable domain in full, completed from reference TRBV5-4 and TRBJ2-3, reads ETGVTQSPTHLIKTRGQQVTLRCSSQSGHNTVSWYQQALGQGPQFIFQYYREEENGRGNFPPRFSGLQFPNYSSELNVNALELDDSALYLCASSSPGLAVAGADTQYFGPGTRLTVL.

The rearrangement links TRBV6-6 to TRBJ1-2, with TRBD1 matching 9 bases. The junction had 10 bases not matched to a gene; V was cut back by 2 bases and J by 6 bases. CDR3 size: 16 residues. CDR1 and CDR2 (germline): MNHNY, SVGAGI (reference sequence). In DNA, the CDR3 is TGTGCCAGCAGTTACCCCCGGGACAGGGCTGAACATGGCTACACCTTC. Translating it yields CASSYPRDRAEHGYTF.

The V and J genes are TRBV14 and TRBJ1-1, with no clear D. This CDR3 region has 13 residues. Germline V CDR1 and CDR2: SGHDN, FVKESK. V dropped 0 bases and J dropped 7 bases, with 9 bases sitting between them. This chain's CDR3 is CASSQDPGFEAFF. For the CDR3, the DNA is TGTGCCAGCAGCCAAGATCCGGGATTTGAAGCTTTCTTT.

The chain carries TRBV18 and TRBJ2-2; 11 nucleotides align to TRBD2. The ends lost 5 bases at V and 4 bases at J; junction bases unmatched: 18. The germline CDR1 and CDR2 sequences are KGHSH and LQKENI. CDR3 size: 20 residues. In DNA, the CDR3 is TGTGCCAGCTCATCCTATCTAGCGGGAGGCACTCCTGGGTCCACCGGGGAGCTGTTTTTT. Its protein product is CASSSYLAGGTPGSTGELFF.

This sequence joins TRBV19 and TRBJ1-4; unclear D gene. Germline V gene lookup returns CDR1 LNHDA and CDR2 SQIVND (reference sequence). This CDR3 has 14 amino acids. Trimming took 8 bases from V and 0 from J, leaving 10 bases between them. This CDR3 is CASGYSATNEKLFF. The DNA of the CDR3 is TGTGCCAGTGGTTACAGTGCAACTAATGAAAAACTGTTTTTT. Full variable domain (remainder filled in from reference TRBV19 and TRBJ1-4): DGGITQSPKYLFRKEGQNVTLSCEQNLNHDAMYWYRQDPGQGLRLIYYSQIVNDFQKGDIAEGYSVSREKKESFPLTVTSAQKNPTAFYLCASGYSATNEKLFFGSGTQLSVL.

The rearrangement links TRBV6-5 to TRBJ2-5; D might be TRBD2 (6 bases). The CDR3 loop spans 14 amino acids. V was pared by 9 bases and J by 5 bases, with 19 bases between. CDR1 and CDR2 from the germline V gene are MNHEY and SVGAGI. The CDR3 bases are TGTGCCAGTACCTTGCTAGCGATGGGGGAGACCCAGTACTTC. Its translation: CASTLLAMGETQYF.

V is TRBV5-4 and J is TRBJ1-4; 9 nucleotides line up with TRBD1. Germline V lookup: CDR1 SGHNT, CDR2 YYREEE (reference sequence). The CDR3 spans 14 residues. J gave up 7 bases and V 3 bases, and 4 bases lay outside the gene matches. The CDR3: CASSSGQGAEKLFF. CDR3 bases: TGTGCCAGCAGCTCGGGACAGGGAGCTGAAAAACTGTTTTTT.

This clone was picked up one time. This chain links TRBV6-6 with TRBJ1-1; D remains ambiguous. Per germline, CDR1 MNHNY and CDR2 SVGAGI (reference sequence). V was pared by 6 bases and J by 2 bases, with 19 bases between. The CDR3 extends over 16 amino acids. CDR3 region: CASRPYSWGGNTEAFF. CDR3 sequence (DNA): TGTGCCAGCAGACCCTACAGTTGGGGAGGCAACACTGAAGCTTTCTTT.

Only one count was recorded for this clone. The genes are TRBV12-3 or TRBV12-4 and TRBJ1-1; 8 nucleotides agree with TRBD1. The length of the CDR3 is 12 residues. V shed 5 bases, J shed 8 bases, and the junction held 4 bases outside the gene matches. The CDR3 protein is CASSRQGREAFF. In DNA form, the CDR3 reads TGTGCCAGCAGTCGACAGGGGCGGGAAGCTTTCTTT.

This sequence joins TRBV6-1 and TRBJ1-2, with D unresolved. This CDR3 region has 13 residues. V dropped 3 bases and J dropped 7 bases, with 12 bases sitting between them. CDR1 is MNHNS, CDR2 SASEGT, per germline. The CDR3 sequence is CASSESVIGGYTF. CDR3 sequence (DNA): TGTGCCAGCAGTGAGTCGGTTATCGGTGGCTACACCTTC.

This clone was seen more than once but under ten times. The chain is built from TRBV6-4 and TRBJ2-1, with a possible D match to TRBD2 (6 bases). This CDR3 contains 17 residues. Trimming stripped 6 bases from V and 6 bases from J, with 24 bases between. The germline V gene encodes CDR1 MRHNA and CDR2 SNTAGT. The CDR3: CASSARAFGGGSNEQFF. The CDR3 DNA is TGTGCCAGCAGCGCTCGGGCGTTTGGCGGAGGGAGCAATGAGCAGTTCTTC.